The 16 T cell receptor beta chains below come from one sample, sequenced in a study of immune evolution from preneoplasia to lung adenocarcinoma. The protocol was immunoSEQ multiplex PCR, while the TCRdb copy is restricted to in-frame clones and leaves out a portion. The data show thousands of clones, under 85% seen once. Source material: FFPE lung adenocarcinoma in situ tissue. The receptors shown here come from a person aged 65 to 85 with lung adenocarcinoma.

J is TRBJ2-6 and V is TRBV6-1; D not certain. V shed 8 bases and J shed 0 bases, with 5 bases lying between them. Germline values: CDR1 MNHNS, CDR2 SASEGT. This CDR3 region has 13 residues. CDR3 in amino acids: CASQLSGANVLTF. The CDR3 DNA reads as TGTGCCAGCCAGCTCTCTGGGGCCAACGTCCTGACTTTC.

This chain links TRBV7-2 with TRBJ2-5, with D possibly being TRBD1 or TRBD2 (5 bases each). Trimming left V 1 base short and J 5 bases short, with 14 bases between. Germline assignment: CDR1 SGHTA and CDR2 FQGNSA. The CDR3 is 15 amino acids. The CDR3 loop is CASSLDAGRIETQYF. The CDR3 coding sequence is TGTGCCAGCAGCTTAGATGCAGGGAGAATTGAGACCCAGTACTTC.

This chain joins TRBV5-1 and TRBJ2-1; 7 bases fit TRBD2. This CDR3 comprises 15 residues. The V gene's germline CDR1 is SGHRS and CDR2 YFSETQ. V shed 6 bases, J shed 0 bases, and the junction held 6 bases outside the gene matches. CDR3 coding DNA: TGCGCCAGCAAATCGGGCGGGAGCTCCTACAATGAGCAGTTCTTC. Amino acids: CASKSGGSSYNEQFF.

This clone was observed a few times. V is TRBV10-3 and J is TRBJ2-1; no reliable D call. V lost 5 bases, J lost 4 bases, and 9 bases lay in between. From germline, CDR1 is ENHRY and CDR2 SYGVKD. The CDR3 has 13 residues. CDR3 DNA: TGTGCCATCAGTCGGCCGTCTTACAATGAGCAGTTCTTC. It codes for CAISRPSYNEQFF.

The chain employs TRBV5-1 and TRBJ2-3; 7 bases fit TRBD1. Looked up from germline, CDR1 is SGHRS and CDR2 is YFSETQ. The CDR3 is made up of 14 amino acids. J lost 2 bases, V lost 4 bases, and 4 bases had no gene match. In DNA form, the CDR3 reads TGCGCCAGCAGCACCGGACAGGACACAGATACGCAGTATTTT. Translation gives CASSTGQDTDTQYF.

The chain recombines TRBV12-5 with TRBJ1-4; 8 positions agree with TRBD1. The V gene end was trimmed by 5 bases and the J gene end by 2 bases; junction bases not matched to a gene: 1. CDR1 and CDR2 (germline): LGHNT, FRNRAP. This CDR3 has 14 amino acids. CDR3 sequence reads: CASGPGGTNEKLFF. CDR3 DNA sequence: TGTGCTAGTGGTCCAGGGGGCACTAATGAAAAACTGTTTTTT.

The chain joins TRBV9 to TRBJ1-4, with D tentatively TRBD1 (5 bases). Germline V gene sequence: CDR1 SGDLS, CDR2 YYNGEE. V was pared by 2 bases and J by 5 bases, with 16 bases between. This CDR3 comprises 16 residues. In DNA form, the CDR3 reads TGTGCCAGCAGCGTGGATGTTGGGGGAGGGAATGAAAAACTGTTTTTT. It codes for CASSVDVGGGNEKLFF.

CDR3 nucleotide sequence: TGTGCCAGCAGCTTAGCGGGCGGGGGAACCGGGGAGCTGTTTTTT. It codes for CASSLAGGGTGELFF. The chain has TRBV11-2 and TRBJ2-2; TRBD2 aligns across 7 bases. The CDR3 runs to 15 residues. CDR1 SGHAT and CDR2 FQNNGV come from the germline V gene. V lost 1 base, J lost 5 bases, and 4 bases stayed unmatched.

This clone is a singleton in its sample. V gene TRBV6-6 combines with J gene TRBJ2-1; 8 bases align to TRBD1. Germline loops: CDR1 MNHNY, CDR2 SVGAGI (reference sequence). The V gene end was trimmed by 5 bases and the J gene end by 5 bases; junction bases not matched to a gene: 5. The CDR3 has 14 residues. This CDR3 reads CASSGQGSHNEQFF. In DNA form, the CDR3 reads TGTGCCAGCAGTGGACAGGGTTCGCACAATGAGCAGTTCTTC.

The rearrangement links TRBV5-8 to TRBJ2-7, with TRBD2 matching 11 bases. The V gene's germline CDR1 is SGHTS and CDR2 YDEGEE. Losses at the gene ends were 3 bases for V and 5 bases for J; bases not matched to a gene: 7. The CDR3 loop spans 15 amino acids. The CDR3 protein is CASSSPIAGGDEQYF. Here the CDR3 DNA reads TGTGCCAGCAGCTCCCCAATAGCGGGAGGGGACGAGCAGTACTTC.

The J gene is TRBJ1-1, the V gene TRBV5-1; D gene ambiguous. The CDR3 consists of 15 residues. In germline, CDR1 is SGHRS, CDR2 YFSETQ. Trimming took 1 base from V and 4 from J, leaving 14 bases between them. The chain's CDR3 is CASSLWADEGTEAFF. The CDR3 DNA reads TGCGCCAGCAGCTTGTGGGCCGATGAGGGCACTGAAGCTTTCTTT.

V usage is TRBV19 and J usage is TRBJ2-7; 7 bases are shared with TRBD1. J lost 2 bases, V lost 1 base, and 5 bases had no gene match. CDR1 is LNHDA, CDR2 SQIVND, per germline (reference sequence). The CDR3 runs 15 residues. The CDR3 spells CASSIAGQGAYEQYF. DNA for the CDR3: TGTGCCAGTAGTATAGCGGGGCAGGGGGCCTACGAGCAGTACTTC.

This clone was detected only a few times. The same CDR3 arises from other DNA sequences in this sample as well. The genes are TRBV2 and TRBJ1-1; D is possibly TRBD1 (6 bases). The CDR3 extends over 13 amino acids. V was trimmed by 1 base and J by 8 bases, leaving 11 bases between them. Germline CDR1 SNHLY, CDR2 FYNNEI. CDR3 nucleotides: TGTGCCAGCAGTGAAGATTACAGGGACGAAGCTTTCTTT. It translates to CASSEDYRDEAFF.

The chain employs TRBV30 and TRBJ1-5; unclear D gene. The CDR3 is made up of 13 amino acids. Per the germline V gene, CDR1 is GTSNPN and CDR2 is SVGIG (reference sequence). V lost 2 bases, J lost 3 bases, and 8 bases lay in between. The CDR3 region has the DNA TGTGCCTGGAGTAGCCAGTACAATCAGCCCCAGCATTTT. This sequence encodes CAWSSQYNQPQHF.

This chain connects TRBV7-9 to TRBJ1-1, with D possibly TRBD1 on 5 matching bases. V lost 5 bases and J 1 base, leaving 11 bases between the germline ends. The germline V gene has CDR1 SEHNR and CDR2 FQNEAQ (reference sequence). The CDR3 has 14 residues. DNA of the CDR3: TGTGCCAGCAGCAGGGGTGGGGAGAACACTGAAGCTTTCTTT. Translating gives CASSRGGENTEAFF.

This chain joins TRBV18 and TRBJ1-1; D not resolved. Trimming took off 8 bases at V and 8 bases at J, with 15 bases between the two ends. Germline V gives CDR1 KGHSH, CDR2 LQKENI. CDR3 length: 12 residues. The CDR3 sequence: CASAPLRKEAFF. CDR3 nucleotide sequence: TGTGCCAGCGCCCCGTTGCGTAAAGAAGCTTTCTTT.